This T cell receptor beta chain was retrieved from a study of regulatory T cells in long-lasting Graves disease. Study-level background: Over 5 years of antithyroid drugs with positive TSH receptor antibodies was taken to mean persistent Graves' disease. General observations from the study: Having only a small sample size may have limited accuracy.

Relying on iRepertoire HTBI primers and Arm-PCR of CDR3 regions, the team built TCR beta libraries. From the multiplex PCR reads, TCRdb called clonotypes with MiXCR, one entry per CDR3 protein. The top ten hold approximately 15% of the sample, which has 350,000 to 500,000 distinct CDR3 sequences, under 25% seen once. This clonotype was counted between two and nine times. Its target is unknown. Time point defined: persistent/refractory GD, antithyroid drugs over 5 years with positive TRAb. PBMC RNA served as the TCR library source. Germline loops: CDR1 SGHRS, CDR2 YFSETQ. V lost 0 bases to trimming and J lost 5 bases, with 8 bases between them. This CDR3 has 14 amino acids.

This receptor was obtained from a female donor with Graves disease. The V gene is TRBV5-1, the J gene TRBJ1-4; D unresolved. Sequenced here: peripheral blood mononuclear cells (PBMCs), sampled when the disease was refractory, from a patient treated with antithyroid drugs. The CDR3 DNA reads TGCGCCAGCAGCTTGGTACAGCCCAATGAAAAACTGTTTTTT. Encoded protein: CASSLVQPNEKLFF. The full variable domain, rest sourced from reference TRBV5-1 and TRBJ1-4, is KAGVTQTPRYLIKTRGQQVTLSCSPISGHRSVSWYQQTPGQGLQFLFEYFSETQRNKGNFPGRFSGRQFSNSRSEMNVSTLELGDSALYLCASSLVQPNEKLFFGSGTQLSVL.